The present TCR beta chain was sequenced within a study of CD8 T cells in ankylosing spondylitis. With 1 base clipped from V and 1 base from J, the junction kept 7 bases outside the gene matches. The CDR3 contains 19 residues. Germline CDR1 DFQATT, CDR2 SNEGSKA (reference sequence). This clonotype came up a few times. Its specificity is not known. Whole-study results and caveats: The disease-linked clones had a CD8+ phenotype and low blood frequencies. Reported data indicate significant enrichment of disease-linked clones within matched ankylosing spondylitis synovial fluid. Roughly 8 highly homologous variants made up a TCR beta motif that seemed to typify ankylosing spondylitis blood.

TCRdb redid the calling of the 5' RACE reads with MiXCR, one entry per CDR3 protein. This sample has 150,000 to 200,000 distinct CDR3 sequences, with 10% to 15% found just once. Sequencing used blood, either unsorted or a sorted T cell fraction (not recorded which). The chain carries TRBV20-1 and TRBJ2-2; 15 nucleotides agree with TRBD2. This clonotype was sampled from a female donor with ankylosing spondylitis or in good health (not recorded which). The chain's CDR3 is CSARVSGLAGGLNTGELFF. CDR3 nucleotide sequence: TGCAGTGCTAGAGTAAGCGGACTAGCGGGAGGGCTGAACACCGGGGAGCTGTTTTTT.